These T cell receptor beta chains were read from a single sample in a study of T cells in localized non-small cell lung cancer. Using immunoSEQ multiplex PCR, the repertoire was profiled, and TCRdb retains in-frame clones only, with some absent. The sample has tens of thousands of clones, 70% to 90% seen once. The sequences come from peripheral blood, collected before any cancer treatment. These receptors came from a female donor older than 55 with stage I lung adenocarcinoma. Both conserved end residues are part of each CDR3. The D gene is left open where the match is weak. Expanded clones get a size class; other rows say once, few or many, or leave the size out.

j_call v_call clone_size d_call cdr3_aa cdr3_nt
TRBJ2-5 TRBV7-8 once TRBD1 CASSSDRIETQYF TGTGCCAGCAGTTCGGACAGGATTGAGACCCAGTACTTC
TRBJ2-1 TRBV7-8 NA TRBD2 CASRLGLAPVFF TGTGCCAGCAGACTCGGACTAGCGCCCGTCTTCTTC
TRBJ2-1 TRBV7-3 NA NA CASTNGGINEQFF TGTGCCAGCACCAATGGGGGGATAAATGAGCAGTTCTTC
TRBJ2-2 TRBV29-1 NA NA CSVEVGNTNTGELFF TGCAGCGTTGAAGTTGGCAACACGAACACCGGGGAGCTGTTTTTT
TRBJ1-5 TRBV4-1 NA NA CASSQDGYQPQHF TGCGCCAGCAGCCAAGACGGATATCAGCCCCAGCATTTT
TRBJ2-7 TRBV4-1 NA TRBD1 CASSLRDRAYEQYF TGCGCCAGCAGCCTCCGGGACAGAGCCTACGAGCAGTACTTC
TRBJ2-7 TRBV6-6 once NA CASSTRHPHYEQYF TGTGCCAGCAGTACCCGACACCCTCACTACGAGCAGTACTTC
TRBJ2-2 TRBV7-6 NA NA CASSPTTLVQGELFF TGTGCCAGCAGCCCCACTACATTGGTCCAGGGGGAGCTGTTTTTT
TRBJ2-7 TRBV7-6 NA TRBD2 CASSLTASGNKDEQYF TGTGCCAGCAGCTTAACGGCTAGCGGAAATAAGGACGAGCAGTACTTC
TRBJ1-5 TRBV2 NA NA CASSPRWLAGSNQPQHF TGTGCCAGCAGTCCCCGGTGGTTGGCAGGGAGCAATCAGCCCCAGCATTTT
TRBJ2-5 TRBV11-2 NA NA CASSNPENEETQYF TGTGCCAGCAGCAACCCTGAAAACGAAGAGACCCAGTACTTC
TRBJ1-1 TRBV6-1 NA TRBD1 CASNPLRTGGTEAFF TGTGCCAGCAATCCCCTGAGGACAGGGGGCACTGAAGCTTTCTTT
TRBJ2-7 TRBV30 NA NA CAWSVGGPSYEQYF TGTGCCTGGAGTGTAGGAGGGCCTTCCTACGAGCAGTACTTC
TRBJ2-1 TRBV6-5 NA NA CASQRRDEQFF TGTGCCTCCCAGCGGCGCGATGAGCAGTTCTTC
TRBJ2-5 TRBV7-9 once NA CASSFSGTQYF TGTGCCAGCAGCTTTTCGGGGACCCAGTACTTC
TRBJ1-1 TRBV19 NA TRBD1 CASRTGGFAFGAFF TGTGCCAGTCGGACAGGGGGCTTCGCGTTTGGAGCTTTCTTT
TRBJ1-2 TRBV5-1 few NA CASSLEAYGYTF TGCGCCAGCAGCTTGGAGGCATATGGCTACACCTTC
TRBJ2-2 TRBV2 few NA CASRPQNTGELFF TGTGCCAGCAGGCCCCAGAACACCGGGGAGCTGTTTTTT
TRBJ2-3 TRBV29-1 NA NA CTGRGYSDTQYF TGCACCGGCAGGGGATATTCAGATACGCAGTATTTT
TRBJ1-3 TRBV9 NA TRBD1 CASSLGTGPGNTIYF TGTGCCAGCAGCCTCGGGACAGGGCCTGGAAACACCATATATTTT
TRBJ2-3 TRBV2 NA NA CASSGGAIASTDTQYF TGTGCCAGCTCAGGGGGGGCGATTGCTAGCACAGATACGCAGTATTTT
TRBJ2-7 TRBV6-1 NA TRBD1 CASSWTGRNEQYF TGTGCCAGCAGCTGGACAGGGAGGAACGAGCAGTACTTC
TRBJ2-7 TRBV5-1 NA TRBD1 CASQLGQGIYEQYF TGCGCCAGCCAGCTTGGACAGGGTATCTACGAGCAGTACTTC